This T cell receptor (beta chain) was retrieved from a study of OX40 agonist ivuxolimab in advanced cancers. Study in general: An agonistic anti-OX40 (CD134) antibody, ivuxolimab, was used to treat the patients.

Study outcomes and limitations: At 0.1 to 3.0 mg/kg and by week 6, CD4+ and CD8+ T cells in the blood had expanded clonally. Among the lowest peripheral clonal expansion occurred in 0.1-3.0 mg/kg partial responders.

The repertoire was sequenced with immunoSEQ multiplex PCR; TCRdb's copy has only in-frame clones and lacks some. Of 60,000 to 75,000 clones in the sample, 88% were seen once. A word on this clone: Its antigen is still unknown.

The starting material was CD4+ or CD8+ T cells sorted from blood, obtained in a trial of the OX40 agonist ivuxolimab. The sequence was obtained from an adult with an advanced solid tumor such as melanoma, head and neck, liver or kidney cancer.

CDR3 sequence (DNA): TGTGCCAGCAGCTTAAAGGTTGGCTACACCTTC. Translated: CASSLKVGYTF. The genes are TRBV7-2 and TRBJ1-2; D unresolved. The V gene lost 2 bases and the J gene lost 7 bases, with 5 bases spanning the gap. Germline CDR1 is SGHTA and CDR2 is FQGNSA. The CDR3 length is 11 residues. The variable domain in full, completed from reference TRBV7-2 and TRBJ1-2, reads GAGVSQSPSNKVTEKGKDVELRCDPISGHTALYWYRQSLGQGLEFLIYFQGNSAPDKSGLPSDRFSAERTGGSVSTLTIQRTQQEDSAVYLCASSLKVGYTFGSGTRLTVV.